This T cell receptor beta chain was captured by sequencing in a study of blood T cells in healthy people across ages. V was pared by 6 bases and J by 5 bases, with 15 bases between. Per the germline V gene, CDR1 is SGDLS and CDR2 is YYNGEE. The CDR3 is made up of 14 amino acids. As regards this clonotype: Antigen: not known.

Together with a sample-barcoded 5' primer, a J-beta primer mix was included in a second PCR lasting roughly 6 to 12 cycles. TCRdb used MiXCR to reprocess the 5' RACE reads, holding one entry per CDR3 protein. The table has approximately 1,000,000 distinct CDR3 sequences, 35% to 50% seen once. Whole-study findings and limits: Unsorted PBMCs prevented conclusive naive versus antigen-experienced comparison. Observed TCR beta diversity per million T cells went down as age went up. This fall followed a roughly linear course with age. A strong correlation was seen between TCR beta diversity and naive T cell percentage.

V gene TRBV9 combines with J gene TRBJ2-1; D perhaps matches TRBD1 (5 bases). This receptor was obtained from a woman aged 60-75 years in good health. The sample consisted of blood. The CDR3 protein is CASMRGDRNNEQFF. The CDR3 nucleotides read TGTGCCAGCATGAGAGGAGACAGAAACAATGAGCAGTTCTTC.